Each of the 5 T cell receptor beta chains below was sequenced from the same sample in a study of blood T cell repertoires in COVID-19. Method: immunoSEQ multiplex PCR; TCRdb's copy keeps in-frame clones and lacks some. The profile covers a few hundred thousand clones, with approximately 80% appearing a single time and around 1.5% taken by the ten largest. The sequenced sample was peripheral blood. The receptors stem from a woman aged 40-49 years who had recovered from COVID-19.

As concerns this clone: Other DNA variants within this sample encode the same CDR3. V and J are TRBV6-6 and TRBJ2-7; TRBD1 matches 7 bases. Germline CDR1 reads MNHNY; CDR2 reads SVGAGI (reference sequence). The CDR3 length is 12 residues. J gave up 5 bases and V 8 bases, and 6 bases lay outside the gene matches. CDR3 coding DNA: TGTGCCAGCTCCGGGACAGTCGACGAGCAGTACTTC. Amino acid sequence: CASSGTVDEQYF.

This clone is a singleton in its sample. V gene TRBV18 combines with J gene TRBJ2-3, with 7 bases fitting TRBD1. The CDR3 totals 13 residues. Germline V lookup: CDR1 KGHSH, CDR2 LQKENI. The V segment lost 6 bases and the J segment 7 bases; nucleotides outside the gene matches: 7. The CDR3 region is CASSRQGSYTQYF. The CDR3, as DNA: TGTGCCAGCTCTCGACAGGGATCTTATACGCAGTATTTT.

This clone was found once. The chain combines TRBV7-2 with TRBJ2-3; 9 bases agree with TRBD2. This CDR3 is 15 amino acids long. CDR1 SGHTA and CDR2 FQGNSA come from the germline V gene. With 5 bases clipped from V and 2 bases from J, the junction kept 5 bases outside the gene matches. The chain's CDR3 is CASSLWTSATDTQYF. In DNA, the CDR3 is TGTGCCAGCAGCCTATGGACTAGCGCCACAGATACGCAGTATTTT.

The J gene is TRBJ2-5, the V gene TRBV7-2, with D perhaps TRBD1 (6 bases). The germline V and J ends were trimmed by 5 bases and 5 bases, with 6 bases remaining between them. The germline V gene has CDR1 SGHTA and CDR2 FQGNSA. The CDR3 totals 11 residues. CDR3 in DNA: TGTGCCAGCAGCCAGGGGGAGACCCAGTACTTC. Translating gives CASSQGETQYF.

This rearrangement joins TRBV3-1 (or the pseudogene TRBV3-2) to TRBJ2-5; 8 bases align to TRBD2. The trim removed 0 bases at V and 3 bases at J, leaving 9 bases unmatched. This CDR3 is built from 17 residues. Germline CDR1 LGHDT, CDR2 YNNKEL (reference sequence). The CDR3 DNA reads TGTGCCAGCAGCCAAGAGGCGGGCGGGACTAGGGAAGAGACCCAGTACTTC. This encodes CASSQEAGGTREETQYF.